This T cell receptor (beta chain) was sequenced during a study of T cell clones after liver transplantation. Study-level information: TCRbeta sequencing after a pre-transplant mixed lymphocyte reaction identified graft-donor-reactive clones, later tracked in post-transplant blood.

Profiling relied on immunoSEQ multiplex PCR, and the TCRdb table lists in-frame clones only, not all of them. The table has tens of thousands of clones, over 70% seen once. CDR3 length: 17 residues. The V gene lost 3 bases and the J gene lost 7 bases, with 22 bases spanning the gap. The germline V gene has CDR1 ENHRY and CDR2 SYGVKD. This chain links TRBV10-3 with TRBJ2-1, with D tentatively TRBD1 or TRBD2 (7 bases each). The sequencing here drew on CD4+ T cells from blood, taken 12 months after liver transplant. The sequence derives from a human patient who received a liver transplant. The T cells may partly be graft donor cells. The CDR3 DNA sequence: TGTGCCATCAGTGAACCCGCCCAGGGGGGGCGGGATAATGAGCAGTTCTTC. Protein: CAISEPAQGGRDNEQFF.